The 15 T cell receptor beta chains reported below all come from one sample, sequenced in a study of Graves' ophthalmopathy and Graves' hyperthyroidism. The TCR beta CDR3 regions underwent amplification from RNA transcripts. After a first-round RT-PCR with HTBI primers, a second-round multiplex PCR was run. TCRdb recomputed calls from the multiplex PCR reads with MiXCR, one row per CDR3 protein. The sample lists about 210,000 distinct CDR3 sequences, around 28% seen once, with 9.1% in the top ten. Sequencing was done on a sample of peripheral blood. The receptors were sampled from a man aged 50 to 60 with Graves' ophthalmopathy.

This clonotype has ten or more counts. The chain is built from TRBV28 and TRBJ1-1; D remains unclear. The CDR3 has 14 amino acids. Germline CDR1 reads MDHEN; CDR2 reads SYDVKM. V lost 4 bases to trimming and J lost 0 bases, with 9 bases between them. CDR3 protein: CASSSRSMNTEAFF. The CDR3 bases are TGTGCCAGCAGTTCTAGATCTATGAACACTGAAGCTTTCTTT. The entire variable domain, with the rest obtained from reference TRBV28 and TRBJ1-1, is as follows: DVKVTQSSRYLVKRTGEKVFLECVQDMDHENMFWYRQDPGLGLRLIYFSYDVKMKEKGDIPEGYSVSREKKERFSLILESASTNQTSMYLCASSSRSMNTEAFFGQGTRLTVV.

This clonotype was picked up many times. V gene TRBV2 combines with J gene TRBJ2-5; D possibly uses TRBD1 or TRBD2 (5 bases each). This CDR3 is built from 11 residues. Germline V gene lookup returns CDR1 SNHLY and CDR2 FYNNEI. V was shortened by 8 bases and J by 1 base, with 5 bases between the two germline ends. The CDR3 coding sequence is TGTGCCAGCGGGACCCAAGAGACCCAGTACTTC. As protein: CASGTQETQYF.

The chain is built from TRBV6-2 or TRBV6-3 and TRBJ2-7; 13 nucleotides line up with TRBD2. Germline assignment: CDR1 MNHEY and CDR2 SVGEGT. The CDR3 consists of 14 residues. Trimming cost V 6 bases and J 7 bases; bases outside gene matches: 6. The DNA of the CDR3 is TGTGCCAGCAGAGGACTAGCGGGAGAAAGGGAGCAGTACTTC. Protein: CASRGLAGEREQYF.

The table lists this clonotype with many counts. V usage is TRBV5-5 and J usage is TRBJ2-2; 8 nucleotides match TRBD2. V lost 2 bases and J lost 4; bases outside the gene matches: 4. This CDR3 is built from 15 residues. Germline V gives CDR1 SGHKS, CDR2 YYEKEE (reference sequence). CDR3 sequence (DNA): TGTGCCAGCAGCTTAGCGGGAGCGGGCACCGGGGAGCTGTTTTTT. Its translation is CASSLAGAGTGELFF. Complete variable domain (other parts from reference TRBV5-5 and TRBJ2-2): DAGVTQSPTHLIKTRGQQVTLRCSPISGHKSVSWYQQVLGQGPQFIFQYYEKEERGRGNFPDRFSARQFPNYSSELNVNALLLGDSALYLCASSLAGAGTGELFFGEGSRLTVL.

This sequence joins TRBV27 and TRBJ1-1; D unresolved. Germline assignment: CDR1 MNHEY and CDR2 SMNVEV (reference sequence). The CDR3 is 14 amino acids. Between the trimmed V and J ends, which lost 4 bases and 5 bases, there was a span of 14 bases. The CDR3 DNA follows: TGTGCCAGCAGTTCGGACTTTTATCGGACTGAAGCTTTCTTT. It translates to CASSSDFYRTEAFF.

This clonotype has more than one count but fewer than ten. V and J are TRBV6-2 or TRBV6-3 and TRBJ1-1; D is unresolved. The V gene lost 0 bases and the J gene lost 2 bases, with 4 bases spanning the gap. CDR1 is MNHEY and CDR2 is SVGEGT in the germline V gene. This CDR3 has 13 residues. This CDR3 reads CASSYSDNTEAFF. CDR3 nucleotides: TGTGCCAGCAGTTACTCGGACAACACTGAAGCTTTCTTT.

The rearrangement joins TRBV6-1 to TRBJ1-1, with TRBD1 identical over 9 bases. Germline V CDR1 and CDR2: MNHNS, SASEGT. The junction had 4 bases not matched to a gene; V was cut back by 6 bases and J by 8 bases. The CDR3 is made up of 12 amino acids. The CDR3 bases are TGTGCCAGCAGCAGACAGGGGGGCGAAGCTTTCTTT. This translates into CASSRQGGEAFF.

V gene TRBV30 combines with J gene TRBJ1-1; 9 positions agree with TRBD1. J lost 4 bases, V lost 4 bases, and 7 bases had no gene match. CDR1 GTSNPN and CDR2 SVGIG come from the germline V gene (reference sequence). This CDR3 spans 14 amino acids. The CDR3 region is CAWIDRGGVTEAFF. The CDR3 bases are TGTGCCTGGATTGACAGGGGGGGTGTCACTGAAGCTTTCTTT.

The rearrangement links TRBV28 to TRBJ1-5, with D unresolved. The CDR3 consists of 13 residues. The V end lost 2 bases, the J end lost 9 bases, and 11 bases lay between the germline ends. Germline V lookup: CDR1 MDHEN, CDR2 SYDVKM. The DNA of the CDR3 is TGTGCCAGCAGTTTAATGGGAGTTGGGCCCCAGCATTTT. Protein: CASSLMGVGPQHF.

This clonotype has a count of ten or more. The CDR3 sequence is CASSLDTVYQETQYF. DNA of the CDR3: TGTGCCAGCAGCTTAGATACGGTGTACCAAGAGACCCAGTACTTC. The chain links TRBV7-2 to TRBJ2-5; no firm D call. The V end was cut by 1 base, the J end by 0 bases, with 9 bases between. This CDR3 contains 15 residues. Per the germline V gene, CDR1 is SGHTA and CDR2 is FQGNSA.

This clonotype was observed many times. This CDR3 is CASSSTSGTRNEQFF. CDR3 coding DNA: TGTGCCAGCAGTTCTACTAGCGGGACTCGTAATGAGCAGTTCTTC. The chain recombines TRBV28 with TRBJ2-1; 10 bases line up with TRBD2. Trimming took 4 bases from V and 7 from J; bases not matched to a gene: 7. This CDR3 contains 15 residues. CDR1 and CDR2 (germline): MDHEN, SYDVKM.

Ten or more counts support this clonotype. CDR3: CSARNWAAGGSYEQYF. The CDR3 DNA sequence: TGCAGTGCTAGAAACTGGGCGGCGGGAGGGTCCTACGAGCAGTACTTC. The J gene is TRBJ2-7, the V gene TRBV20-1; 9 bases match TRBD2. Unmatched junction bases numbered 9, after V lost 2 bases and J lost 1 base. This CDR3 region has 16 residues. Germline lookup yields CDR1 DFQATT and CDR2 SNEGSKA (reference sequence).

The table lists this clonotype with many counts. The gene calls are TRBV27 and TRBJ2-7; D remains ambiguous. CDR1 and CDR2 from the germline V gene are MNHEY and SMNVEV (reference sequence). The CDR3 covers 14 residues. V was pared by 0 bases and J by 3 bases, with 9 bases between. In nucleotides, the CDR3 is TGTGCCAGCAGTTTATCGTGGCAGGACTACGAGCAGTACTTC. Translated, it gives CASSLSWQDYEQYF.

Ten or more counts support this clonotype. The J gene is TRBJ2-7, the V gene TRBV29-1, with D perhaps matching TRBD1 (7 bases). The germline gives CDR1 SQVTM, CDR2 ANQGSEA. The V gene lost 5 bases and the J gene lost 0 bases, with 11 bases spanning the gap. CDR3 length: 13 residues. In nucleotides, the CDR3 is TGCAGCGTTATCAGGGGGGACTCCTACGAGCAGTACTTC. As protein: CSVIRGDSYEQYF.

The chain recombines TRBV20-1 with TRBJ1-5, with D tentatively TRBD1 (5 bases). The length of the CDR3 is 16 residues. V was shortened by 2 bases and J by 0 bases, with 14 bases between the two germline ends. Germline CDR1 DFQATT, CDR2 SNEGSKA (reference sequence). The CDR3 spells CSARHWQGRSNQPQHF. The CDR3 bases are TGCAGTGCTAGACACTGGCAGGGCCGTAGCAATCAGCCCCAGCATTTT.